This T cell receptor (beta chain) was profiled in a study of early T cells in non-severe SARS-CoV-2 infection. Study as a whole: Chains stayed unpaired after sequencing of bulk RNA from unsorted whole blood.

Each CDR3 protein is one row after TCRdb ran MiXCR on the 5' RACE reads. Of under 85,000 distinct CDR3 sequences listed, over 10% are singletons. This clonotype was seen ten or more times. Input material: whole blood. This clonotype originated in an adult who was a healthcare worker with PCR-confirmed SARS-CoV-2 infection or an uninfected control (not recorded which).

The CDR3 DNA is TGCAGCGTTGTGCCCCGGCTTGCAGAGACTAACTATGGCTACACCTTC. As protein: CSVVPRLAETNYGYTF. The V and J genes are TRBV29-1 and TRBJ1-2; D unresolved. Germline lookup yields CDR1 SQVTM and CDR2 ANQGSEA. The CDR3 is 16 amino acids. The V and J ends lost 4 bases and 0 bases respectively, with 18 bases between them. The complete variable domain, with remaining parts taken from reference TRBV29-1 and TRBJ1-2, reads SAVISQKPSRDICQRGTSLTIQCQVDSQVTMMFWYRQQPGQSLTLIATANQGSEATYESGFVIDKFPISRPNLTFSTLTVSNMSPEDSSIYLCSVVPRLAETNYGYTFGSGTRLTVV.